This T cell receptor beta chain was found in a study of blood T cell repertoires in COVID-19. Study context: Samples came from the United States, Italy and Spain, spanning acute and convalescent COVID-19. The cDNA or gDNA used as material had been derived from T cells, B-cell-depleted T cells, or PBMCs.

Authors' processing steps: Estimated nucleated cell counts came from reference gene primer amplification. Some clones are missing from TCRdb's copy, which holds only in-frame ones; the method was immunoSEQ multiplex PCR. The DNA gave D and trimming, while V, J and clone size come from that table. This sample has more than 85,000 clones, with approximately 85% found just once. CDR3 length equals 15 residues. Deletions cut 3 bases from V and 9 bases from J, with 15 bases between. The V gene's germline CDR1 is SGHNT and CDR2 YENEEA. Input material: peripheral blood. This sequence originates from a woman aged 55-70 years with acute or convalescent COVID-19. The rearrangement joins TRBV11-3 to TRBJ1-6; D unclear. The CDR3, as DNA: TGTGCCAGCAGCTTCGTTTGGACGGAGGGTTCACCCCTCCACTTT. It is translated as CASSFVWTEGSPLHF.